Here is one TCR beta chain with its context. Its target is not known. This sample is drawn from a study of beta chain features in type 1 diabetes. Expressed TCRB transcripts were sequenced because the isolated RNA had all been reverse transcribed beforehand. The protocol was immunoSEQ multiplex PCR, while the TCRdb copy is restricted to in-frame clones and leaves out a portion. The data show approximately 140,000 clones, around 9% seen once. Study conclusions and caveats: Within patients, naive, central memory and Treg TCRB repertoires seemed more similar than within healthy donors. Significant though moderate, a shortening of TCRB CDR3s appeared in all four CD4+ subsets of Type 1 diabetes patients.

The CDR3 sequence is 16 residues long. Germline CDR1 KGHSH, CDR2 LQKENI. With 4 bases clipped from V and 5 bases from J, the junction kept 9 bases outside the gene matches. The sequence derives from a man under 40 with type 1 diabetes. Sequenced material: central memory CD4+ T cells from blood. V gene TRBV18 combines with J gene TRBJ2-7; the match to TRBD1 covers 12 bases. CDR3 nucleotides: TGTGCCAGCTCACAACTCTACGGGACAGGGGGCAACGAGCAGTACTTC. It codes for CASSQLYGTGGNEQYF.